The following is a TCR beta chain sequence with its context. Its specificity is unknown. Trimming took 2 bases from V and 3 from J, leaving 11 bases between them. The CDR3 has 14 amino acids. Germline V gene data show CDR1 as SGHTA and CDR2 as FQGNSA. Both ends of each TCR cDNA library bore sample-specific barcodes. TCRdb ran MiXCR on the 5' RACE reads and lists one entry per CDR3 protein. The data contain 350,000 to 450,000 distinct CDR3 sequences, about 28% of them seen just once; the ten biggest clones take up more than 5.5%. Three pairs of healthy female monozygous twins were the donors. The data derive from a study of identical twins' blood T cells. Notes on the study in general: Out-of-frame TCRbeta clonotypes reportedly had markedly more similar V usage in twins than unrelated donors.

This clonotype originated in a woman between 18 and 50 years old in good health. The sequencing sample was made of PBMCs. The V call is TRBV7-2, the J call TRBJ2-7, with a weak D call TRBD2 (5 bases). The CDR3, as DNA: TGTGCCAGCAGCTTAAGTCTAGCAGGCTACGAGCAGTACTTC. Residues: CASSLSLAGYEQYF.